A single sample gave rise to the 2 T cell receptor beta chains below, sequenced in a study of Graves' ophthalmopathy and Graves' hyperthyroidism. Investigators amplified TCR beta CDR3 regions from RNA transcripts. Investigators did first-round RT-PCR with HTBI primers, then second-round multiplex PCR. MiXCR, applied by TCRdb to the multiplex PCR reads, yields one record per CDR3 protein. Found here are about 700,000 distinct CDR3 sequences, 40% of them singletons; the top ten hold 40% to 45%. The sequencing input was peripheral blood. The receptors come from an adult man with Graves' ophthalmopathy.

The gene calls are TRBV20-1 and TRBJ2-7; 9 bases map to TRBD2. Trimming took 0 bases from V and 1 from J; bases not matched to a gene: 7. The CDR3 runs to 16 residues. Germline CDR1 DFQATT, CDR2 SNEGSKA (reference sequence). The CDR3 region has the DNA TGCAGTGCTAGAGAAGGGAGCGGGGGGACGTCCTACGAGCAGTACTTC. It encodes CSAREGSGGTSYEQYF.

This clonotype was seen a single time. The CDR3 carries no conserved terminal phenylalanine or tryptophan, so it likely arises from a read error. No DNA is shown, since the ends of the CDR3 on it are uncertain; the CDR3 is the one TCRdb lists. The V gene is TRBV19, the J gene TRBJ1-1; TRBD1 was called by the table and not checked on the DNA. From its first to its last residue, the CDR3 has 11 amino acids. The V gene's germline CDR1 is LNHDA and CDR2 SQIVND (reference sequence). CDR3 protein: CASSTGGAILV.